These T cell receptor beta chains were read from a single sample in a study of regulatory T cells in long-lasting Graves disease. TCRdb re-called the multiplex PCR reads with MiXCR, one entry per CDR3 protein. The top ten clones hold about a quarter of a sample with 400,000 to 500,000 distinct CDR3 sequences, 16% of them seen once. This sample also belongs to another study, concerning T cells in Graves' hyperthyroidism and ophthalmopathy.

The sequenced sample was peripheral blood mononuclear cells (PBMCs), obtained at new diagnosis, from a patient treated with antithyroid drugs. These receptors were taken from a woman under 30 with Graves disease. The CDR3 runs from the conserved cysteine through the conserved F or W. The order of the fields is J gene, D gene, V gene, CDR3 protein. D genes are given only for firm matches.

J: TRBJ2-5
D: -
V: TRBV20-1
CDR3: CSASRSKETQYF

J: TRBJ2-2
D: -
V: TRBV7-7
CDR3: CASSLSWEPNTGELFF

J: TRBJ2-1
D: TRBD2
V: TRBV27
CDR3: CASSTLTSGAYNEQFF

J: TRBJ1-6
D: -
V: TRBV12-3/TRBV12-4
CDR3: CASSHRPMLGASSYNSPLHF

J: TRBJ2-5
D: TRBD1
V: TRBV10-3
CDR3: CAINPGQGAYETQYF

J: TRBJ1-5
D: -
V: TRBV28
CDR3: CASRSEYQPQHF

J: TRBJ2-3
D: -
V: TRBV11-3
CDR3: CASSLDSADTQYF

J: TRBJ1-2
D: -
V: TRBV7-6
CDR3: CASSTGKDYGYTF

J: TRBJ2-5
D: -
V: TRBV11-2
CDR3: CAISLIVVSETQYF

J: TRBJ1-1
D: -
V: TRBV28
CDR3: CASPPSGFAGEERPMLNTEAFF

J: TRBJ1-5
D: -
V: TRBV19
CDR3: CASSKKTHGNQPQHF

J: TRBJ2-7
D: TRBD2
V: TRBV7-9
CDR3: CASSLISLAGGKYEQYF

J: TRBJ1-1
D: -
V: TRBV20-1
CDR3: CSARHRDNTEAFF

J: TRBJ2-5
D: TRBD1
V: TRBV6-1
CDR3: CASIDRLTGGPETQYF

J: TRBJ2-2
D: TRBD2
V: TRBV11-2
CDR3: CASSSFGLAGVGTGELFF

J: TRBJ2-1
D: -
V: TRBV27
CDR3: CASSTDIRRARSYNEQFF

J: TRBJ1-2
D: TRBD1
V: TRBV6-1
CDR3: CASSHRGGQGNYGYTF

J: TRBJ1-1
D: TRBD1
V: TRBV28
CDR3: CASSPIGDRGTEAFF

J: TRBJ1-1
D: TRBD1
V: TRBV5-1
CDR3: CASSSTTTGMNTEAFF

J: TRBJ1-5
D: -
V: TRBV6-1
CDR3: CASSQTYSNQPQHF

J: TRBJ2-5
D: -
V: TRBV7-2
CDR3: CASSVTGLGAYQETQYF

J: TRBJ2-3
D: -
V: TRBV6-1
CDR3: CASSTLGGGYTDTQYF

J: TRBJ1-3
D: -
V: TRBV28
CDR3: CASSFRGNTIYF

J: TRBJ2-7
D: TRBD2
V: TRBV11-2
CDR3: CASSLGLAGFEQYF

J: TRBJ2-7
D: TRBD2
V: TRBV27
CDR3: CASRPSGSSYEQYF

J: TRBJ2-1
D: -
V: TRBV7-9
CDR3: CASSFPTAYNEQFF

J: TRBJ1-6
D: -
V: TRBV7-2
CDR3: CASSLAYTRSPLHF

J: TRBJ1-1
D: -
V: TRBV18
CDR3: CASSPRDGGQAEAFF

J: TRBJ2-7
D: -
V: TRBV28
CDR3: CASSFPPLREQYF

J: TRBJ2-5
D: -
V: TRBV10-3
CDR3: CATRGSETQYF

J: -
D: TRBD1
V: TRBV7-3
CDR3: CASSGQGTRETQYF

J: TRBJ2-1
D: TRBD2
V: TRBV5-4
CDR3: CASSIVGLAGYNEQFF

J: TRBJ2-1
D: TRBD2
V: TRBV30
CDR3: CAWRRTSGYSYNEQFF

J: TRBJ2-1
D: TRBD2
V: TRBV6-1
CDR3: CASSPLEYGRAQLTKQFF

J: TRBJ2-7
D: TRBD2
V: TRBV6-2/TRBV6-3
CDR3: CASSPGLATYEQYF

J: TRBJ2-7
D: -
V: TRBV29-1
CDR3: CSVEEGDYYEQYF

J: TRBJ1-1
D: -
V: TRBV20-1
CDR3: CSAGVGQPKAFF

J: TRBJ1-3
D: -
V: TRBV28
CDR3: CASRSYDTSGNTIYF

J: TRBJ2-1
D: -
V: TRBV6-2/TRBV6-3
CDR3: CASSYSLRETFF

J: TRBJ1-6
D: -
V: TRBV10-2
CDR3: CASSEEGDNSPLHF

J: TRBJ2-6
D: -
V: TRBV7-2
CDR3: CASSSRRGRGPGANVLTF

J: TRBJ1-2
D: -
V: TRBV28
CDR3: CAIHRTGYTF

J: TRBJ2-2
D: -
V: TRBV28
CDR3: CASSHAGAGELFF

J: TRBJ2-7
D: TRBD1
V: TRBV12-3/TRBV12-4
CDR3: CASRNRGGTYEQYF

J: TRBJ2-6
D: -
V: TRBV7-8
CDR3: CASSLEGGASGANVLTF

J: TRBJ2-7
D: TRBD1
V: TRBV5-1
CDR3: CASSFWTGYYEQYF

J: TRBJ2-5
D: -
V: TRBV6-5
CDR3: CASSYGGRETQYF

J: TRBJ2-1
D: TRBD1
V: TRBV12-3/TRBV12-4
CDR3: CASSPGTGRYEQFF

J: TRBJ2-3
D: -
V: TRBV5-1
CDR3: CASSLGASAADTQYF

J: TRBJ2-1
D: -
V: TRBV28
CDR3: CASSRLTYNEQFF

J: TRBJ2-1
D: -
V: TRBV7-2
CDR3: CASSSGWNEQFF

J: TRBJ1-4
D: TRBD1
V: TRBV28
CDR3: CASSFVETGANEKLFF

J: TRBJ2-1
D: TRBD2
V: TRBV7-9
CDR3: CASSFGLAGDEQFF